Reported below is one T cell receptor beta chain. Its target is not known. V lost 5 bases, J lost 6 bases, and 14 bases lay in between. Germline V CDR1 and CDR2: MNHEY, SVGAGI. The CDR3 is made up of 14 amino acids. This sample stems from a study of Tregs in tolerant kidney transplant recipients. Study-wide results and limits: Biological reproducibility was not directly addressed in this study. The most relevant donor-specific Treg TCRbeta repertoire apparently came from expansion with activated donor B cells.

Repertoires were generated with immunoSEQ multiplex PCR, while TCRdb's copy carries only in-frame clones and drops some. This table holds 74,000 or so clones, roughly 90% found once. Mixed chimerism was transient after nonmyeloablative marrow transplants from related graft donors. Unstimulated Tregs (CD4+CD25+CD127-) and CD4+CD25- non-Tregs were sorted from PBMCs. The source material was CD4+ T cells from blood (PBMCs), sampled 24 months after the transplant. The clonotype originates from a human patient who received a combined kidney and bone marrow transplant. The graft donor may be the source of some T cells. The rearrangement uses TRBV6-5 and TRBJ2-1; TRBD2 is a possible D gene (6 bases). The CDR3 here is CASSRRGNSNEQFF. For the CDR3, the DNA is TGTGCCAGCAGTCGCCGGGGGAATAGCAATGAGCAGTTCTTC.